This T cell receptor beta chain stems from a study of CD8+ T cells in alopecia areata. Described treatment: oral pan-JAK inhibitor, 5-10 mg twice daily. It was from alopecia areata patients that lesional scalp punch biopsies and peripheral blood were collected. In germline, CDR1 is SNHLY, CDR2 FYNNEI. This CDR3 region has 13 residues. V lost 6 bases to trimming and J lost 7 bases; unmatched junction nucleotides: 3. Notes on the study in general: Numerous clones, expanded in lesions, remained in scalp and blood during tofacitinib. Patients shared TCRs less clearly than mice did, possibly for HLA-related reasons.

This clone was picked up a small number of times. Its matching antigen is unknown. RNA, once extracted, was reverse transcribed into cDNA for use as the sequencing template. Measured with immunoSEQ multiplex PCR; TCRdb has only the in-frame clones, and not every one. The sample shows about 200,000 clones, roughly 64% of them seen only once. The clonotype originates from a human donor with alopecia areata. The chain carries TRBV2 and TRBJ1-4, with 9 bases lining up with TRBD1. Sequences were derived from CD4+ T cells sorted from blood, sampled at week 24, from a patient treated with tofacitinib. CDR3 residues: CASRQGASEKLFF. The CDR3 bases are TGTGCCAGCAGACAGGGGGCGAGTGAAAAACTGTTTTTT.